This TCR beta chain was retrieved from a study of response to subunit inactivated influenza vaccine. V shed 6 bases and J shed 2 bases, with 13 bases lying between them. CDR3 length equals 14 residues. Per the germline V gene, CDR1 is MNHEY and CDR2 is SMNVEV (reference sequence). MiXCR was run by TCRdb on the RT-PCR reads, yielding one entry per CDR3 protein. There are roughly 170,000 distinct CDR3 sequences in the sample; approximately 8.7% occur only once, and under 13% lies in the top ten. This TCR was sampled from a man between 45 and 60 years old who received an inactivated influenza vaccine. The chain recombines TRBV27 with TRBJ1-2; D ambiguous. The source was non-naive T cells sorted from PBMCs, collected on the day of vaccination. The chain's CDR3 is CASRKRTGNYGYTF. CDR3 DNA sequence: TGTGCCAGCAGAAAACGGACGGGAAACTATGGCTACACCTTC.